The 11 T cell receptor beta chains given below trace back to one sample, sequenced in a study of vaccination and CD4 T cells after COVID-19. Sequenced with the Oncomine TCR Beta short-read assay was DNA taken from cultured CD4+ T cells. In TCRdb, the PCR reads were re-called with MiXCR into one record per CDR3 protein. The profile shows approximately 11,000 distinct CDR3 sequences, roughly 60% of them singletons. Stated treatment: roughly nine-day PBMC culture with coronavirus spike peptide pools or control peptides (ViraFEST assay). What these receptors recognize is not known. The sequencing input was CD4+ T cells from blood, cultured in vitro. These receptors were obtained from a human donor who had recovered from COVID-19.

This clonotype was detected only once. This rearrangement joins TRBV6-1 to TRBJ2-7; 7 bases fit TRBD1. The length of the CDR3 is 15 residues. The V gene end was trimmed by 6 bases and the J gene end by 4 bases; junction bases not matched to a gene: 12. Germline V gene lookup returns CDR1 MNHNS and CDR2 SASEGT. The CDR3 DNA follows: TGTGCCAGCAGCCTCTTCCGACAGGGAGTTTACGAGCAGTACTTC. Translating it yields CASSLFRQGVYEQYF.

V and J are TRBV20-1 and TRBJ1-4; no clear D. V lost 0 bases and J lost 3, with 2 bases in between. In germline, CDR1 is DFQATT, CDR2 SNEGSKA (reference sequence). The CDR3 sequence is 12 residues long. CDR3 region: CSARESNEKLFF. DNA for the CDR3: TGCAGTGCTAGAGAATCTAATGAAAAACTGTTTTTT.

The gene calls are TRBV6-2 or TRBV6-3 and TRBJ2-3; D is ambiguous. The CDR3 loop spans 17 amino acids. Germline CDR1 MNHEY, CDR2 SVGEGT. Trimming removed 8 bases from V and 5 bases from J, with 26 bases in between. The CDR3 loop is CASAPSRALSRRDTQYF. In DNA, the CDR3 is TGTGCCAGCGCCCCTTCAAGGGCCCTATCAAGAAGAGATACGCAGTATTTT.

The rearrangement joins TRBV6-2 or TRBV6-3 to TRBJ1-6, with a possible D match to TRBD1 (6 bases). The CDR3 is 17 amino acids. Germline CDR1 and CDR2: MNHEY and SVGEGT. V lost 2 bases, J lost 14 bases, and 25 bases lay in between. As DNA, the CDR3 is TGTGCCAGCAGTTACGCGGAACTGACAGGCCCCCGGTTCACCCTCCACTTT. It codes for CASSYAELTGPRFTLHF.

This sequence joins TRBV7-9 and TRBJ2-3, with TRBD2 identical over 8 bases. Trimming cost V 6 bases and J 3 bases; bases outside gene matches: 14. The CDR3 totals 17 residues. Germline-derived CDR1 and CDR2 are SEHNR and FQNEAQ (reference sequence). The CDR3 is CASSPSGSGEGTDTQYF. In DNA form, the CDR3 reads TGTGCCAGCAGTCCCAGCGGGAGCGGAGAAGGAACAGATACGCAGTATTTT.

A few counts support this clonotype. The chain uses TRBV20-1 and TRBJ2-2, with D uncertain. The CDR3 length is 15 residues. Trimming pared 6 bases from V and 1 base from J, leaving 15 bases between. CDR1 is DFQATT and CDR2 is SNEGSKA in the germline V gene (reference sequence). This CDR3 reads CSAKGPEVNTGELFF. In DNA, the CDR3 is TGCAGTGCCAAAGGGCCCGAGGTGAACACCGGGGAGCTGTTTTTT.

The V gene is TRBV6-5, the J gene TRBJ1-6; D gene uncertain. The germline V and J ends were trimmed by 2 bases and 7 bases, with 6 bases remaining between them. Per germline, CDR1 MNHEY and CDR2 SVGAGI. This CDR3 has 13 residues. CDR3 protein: CASSYRENSPLHF. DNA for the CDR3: TGTGCCAGCAGTTACAGGGAGAATTCACCCCTCCACTTT.

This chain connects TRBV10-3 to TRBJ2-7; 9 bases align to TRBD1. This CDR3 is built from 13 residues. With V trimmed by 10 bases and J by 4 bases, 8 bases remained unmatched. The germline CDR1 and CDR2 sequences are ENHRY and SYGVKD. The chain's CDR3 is CATEQGAGYEQYF. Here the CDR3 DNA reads TGTGCCACGGAACAGGGGGCAGGTTACGAGCAGTACTTC.

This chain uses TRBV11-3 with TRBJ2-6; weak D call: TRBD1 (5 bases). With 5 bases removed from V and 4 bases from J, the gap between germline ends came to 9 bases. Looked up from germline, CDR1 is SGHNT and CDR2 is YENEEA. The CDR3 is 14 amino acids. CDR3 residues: CASSRTNGANVLTF. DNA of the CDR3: TGTGCCAGCAGCCGGACAAACGGGGCCAACGTCCTGACTTTC.

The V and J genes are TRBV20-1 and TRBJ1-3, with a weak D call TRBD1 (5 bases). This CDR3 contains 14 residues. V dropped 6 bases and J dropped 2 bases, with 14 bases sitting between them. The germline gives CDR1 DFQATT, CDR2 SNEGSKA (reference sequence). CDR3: CSAIPGPAGNTIYF. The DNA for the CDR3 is TGCAGTGCGATACCGGGGCCGGCTGGAAACACCATATATTTT.

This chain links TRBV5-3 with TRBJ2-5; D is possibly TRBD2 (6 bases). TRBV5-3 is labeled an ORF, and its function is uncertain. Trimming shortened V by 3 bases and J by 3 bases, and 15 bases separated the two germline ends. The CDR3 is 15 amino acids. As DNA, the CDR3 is TGTGCCAGAAGCTCGGGGGAAGCCCCCGAAGAGACCCAGTACTTC. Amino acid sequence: CARSSGEAPEETQYF.